Sequencing of this TCR beta chain was carried out in a study of follicular helper T cells after annual influenza vaccination (dated by TCRdb to 2016 to 2017). With regard to the full study: Blood was drawn on days 0, 7 and 28 after each seasonal influenza vaccination. To look at recall of cTfh clones, some subjects were tracked through successive annual vaccinations covering the 2013-2014, 2014-2015 and 2015-2016 seasons. One week after vaccination, a second recruited cohort of 12 to 13 subjects (Table S1) displayed a similar ICOS+CD38+ cTfh response. Six subjects had multi-year samples: four covered two vaccination seasons and two covered three seasons. The 2015 samples were processed right after collection, while the 2013-2014 samples were cryopreserved. The paper's findings and limits, for the study overall: Productive TCRB sequences were recovered from only roughly 9-20% of analyzed cells, so rare clonotypes could not be sampled. Day 7 ICOS+CD38+ clones were most often found later in ICOS-CD38- cTfh, suggesting that subset may serve as a memory reservoir. ICOS+CD38+ cTfh clonality correlated with the frequency of that population, and its change correlated with the change in circulating plasmablast frequency. Successive annual vaccinations recalled a recurring oligoclonal ICOS+CD38+ cTfh response that included tetramer and AIM influenza-specific clonotypes.

The time point label on this specimen signifies: 2015-2016 season, pre-vaccination. Adults received seasonal inactivated influenza vaccine (Fluvarix), and TCRB sequencing tracked sorted blood CD4 subsets before and after vaccination. To be eligible, subjects had to live in the community and must not have received influenza vaccine in the previous 6 months. Reasons for exclusion included contraindications to influenza vaccine, substance abuse, HIV/AIDS, active malignancy, immunomodulatory medication, and active illness such as respiratory infection. Per time point, between about 40 and 110 mL of blood was sampled. Circulating Tfh were defined as non-naive CD4+CXCR5+PD-1+ cells and sorted into ICOS+CD38+ and ICOS-CD38- fractions. Either Ficoll-Paque PLUS or SepMate separation was used to isolate PBMC. Before DNA extraction, cell subsets were sorted from PBMC on a BD FACS Aria. Library construction relied on the immunoSEQ multiplex PCR assay. Adaptive Biotechnologies carried out TCRB amplification, library preparation, sequencing and preliminary bioinformatics at Survey level resolution. For TCRB sequencing, genomic DNA from the sorted cTfh populations was amplified by multiplex PCR. The authors processed their data as follows. Clonality was calculated in R as 1 minus normalized Shannon entropy, and the Gini index was calculated with the R package ineq. Overlap score was defined as the summed counts of shared sequences divided by the total counts of all sequences in both compared samples. Significance of shared clonotypes was assessed by Fisher's exact test, with a theoretical repertoire of 10^7 TCRB sequences assumed. TCRdb mirrors the immuneACCESS table, restricted to in-frame sequences. Some clones are absent from its copies; in checked studies, under half trace to an unresolved V gene, and the reason for the others is unknown. Clone size and the V and J calls come from that table; the DNA yielded D and trimming. For this sample there are more than 8,500 clones; around four fifths appear just once. The ten largest clones take up more than 1.5% of the sample.

At the junction V is shortened by 5 bases and J by 0 bases, with 14 bases in between. The CDR3 holds 15 amino acids from the cysteine to the phenylalanine. Here the CDR3 DNA is all that survives: 45 bases in frame from base 1. CDR1 and CDR2 are read off the germline V gene as SGHVS and FQNEAQ. Note on this clone: No cognate antigen has been identified for it. Base qualities were left out, and no much larger clone turns up one base away.

This clonotype originated in an adult who received the influenza vaccine. Sequenced here: CXCR5+ CD38- circulating T follicular helper cells from blood, sampled on the day of influenza vaccination. The meaning of the sample's cell subset or site label: circulating Tfh, non-naive CD4+CXCR5+PD-1+ (ICOS+CD38+ or ICOS-CD38-). This sequence uses TRBV7-8 and TRBJ2-7, with a weak D call of TRBD2 (6 bases match). The nucleotides read TGTGCCAGCAGCGGAGCCGGGAGCCACTCCTACGAGCAGTACTTC. Translation gives CASSGAGSHSYEQYF.